A single sample gave rise to the 17 T cell receptor beta chains below, sequenced in a study of T cell changes during pregnancy in multiple sclerosis. Only in-frame clones appear in the TCRdb table, and some are missing; sequencing was by immunoSEQ multiplex PCR. The sample shows roughly 70,000 clones, approximately 92% of them seen only once. Sequenced material: peripheral blood, taken before pregnancy. Receptors were obtained from a female donor with multiple sclerosis, enrolled in a pregnancy study.

The chain couples TRBV27 to TRBJ2-7, with TRBD2 matching 7 bases. This CDR3 is built from 13 residues. The V gene's germline CDR1 is MNHEY and CDR2 SMNVEV (reference sequence). The J segment lost 2 bases and the V segment lost 10 bases, leaving 8 bases of the junction unmatched. Here the CDR3 reads CATSGGGPYEQYF. DNA of the CDR3: TGTGCCACCTCCGGGGGAGGGCCCTACGAGCAGTACTTC.

The chain employs TRBV7-2 and TRBJ1-2, with D possibly TRBD1 on 5 matching bases. The CDR3 spans 13 residues. Germline CDR1 and CDR2: SGHTA and FQGNSA. The germline V and J ends were trimmed by 6 bases and 3 bases, with 11 bases remaining between them. The CDR3 region is CASRLDSDYGYTF. The CDR3 DNA sequence: TGTGCCAGCAGACTCGACAGCGACTATGGCTACACCTTC.

This chain joins TRBV5-4 and TRBJ2-1; 8 positions match TRBD2. The V and J ends lost 0 bases and 1 base, in that order; junction bases with no gene match: 3. The CDR3 spans 16 residues. Germline CDR1 SGHNT, CDR2 YYREEE (reference sequence). The CDR3 loop is CASSLAGGESYNEQFF. The CDR3 DNA reads TGTGCCAGCAGCTTGGCCGGGGGGGAGTCCTACAATGAGCAGTTCTTC.

The chain links TRBV11-1 to TRBJ2-1; the match to TRBD1 covers 11 bases. The CDR3 consists of 16 residues. Germline CDR1 and CDR2: SGHAT and FQDESV (reference sequence). V was clipped by 4 bases and J by 8 bases; unmatched bases: 10. The CDR3 sequence: CASSYGQGAAPDEQFF. The CDR3 coding sequence is TGTGCCAGCAGCTACGGACAGGGGGCAGCGCCAGATGAGCAGTTCTTC.

The chain employs TRBV29-1 and TRBJ2-3, with a possible D match to TRBD2 (5 bases). The germline V gene has CDR1 SQVTM and CDR2 ANQGSEA. Deletions cut 1 base from V and 0 bases from J, with 11 bases between. The CDR3 extends over 15 amino acids. The CDR3 bases are TGCAGCGTTGAAGTCGTAGCGCTTAGCACAGATACGCAGTATTTT. Protein: CSVEVVALSTDTQYF.

The chain links TRBV19 to TRBJ2-1, with 7 bases lining up with TRBD2. This CDR3 is 16 amino acids long. CDR1 is LNHDA, CDR2 SQIVND, per germline (reference sequence). Trimming cost V 5 bases and J 0 bases; bases outside gene matches: 7. The CDR3 protein is CASSRPSGSSYNEQFF. In nucleotides, the CDR3 is TGTGCCAGTAGTCGGCCTAGCGGAAGCTCCTACAATGAGCAGTTCTTC.

J is TRBJ2-7 and V is TRBV7-2, with TRBD2 identical over 8 bases. Per the germline V gene, CDR1 is SGHTA and CDR2 is FQGNSA. With 2 bases clipped from V and 3 bases from J, the junction kept 6 bases outside the gene matches. The CDR3 covers 15 residues. CDR3 in amino acids: CASSLTSGSHYEQYF. CDR3 sequence (DNA): TGTGCCAGCAGCTTAACAAGCGGGAGTCACTACGAGCAGTACTTC.

The chain combines TRBV5-1 with TRBJ2-2; possible D gene TRBD1, 6 bases. CDR1 and CDR2 (germline): SGHRS, YFSETQ. V was trimmed by 5 bases and J by 2 bases, leaving 13 bases between them. The CDR3 spans 15 residues. In DNA, the CDR3 is TGCGCCAGCAGTGTGGGACACCTTAACACCGGGGAGCTGTTTTTT. Its protein product is CASSVGHLNTGELFF.

V usage is TRBV11-3 and J usage is TRBJ2-3; TRBD2 matches 7 bases. After removal of 5 bases from V and 2 bases from J, the junction contained 1 base not matched to a gene. The germline V gene encodes CDR1 SGHNT and CDR2 YENEEA. This CDR3 region has 13 residues. The CDR3 DNA sequence: TGTGCCAGCAGCCGGGACTACACAGATACGCAGTATTTT. It codes for CASSRDYTDTQYF.

The rearrangement uses TRBV25-1 and TRBJ1-4, with a possible D match to TRBD1 (5 bases). CDR1 is MGHDK and CDR2 is SYGVNS in the germline V gene. The ends were cut back, 6 bases at V and 7 bases at J, with 12 bases in the middle. The CDR3 runs 13 residues. CDR3 bases: TGTGCCAGCAGACCTCTGGGGGGTGAAAAACTGTTTTTT. It translates to CASRPLGGEKLFF.

The CDR3: CASSPTGTGAYEQYF. The CDR3 bases are TGTGCCAGCAGTCCAACCGGGACAGGGGCGTACGAGCAGTACTTC. V is TRBV27 and J is TRBJ2-7; TRBD1 agrees at 10 bases. Germline V gene lookup returns CDR1 MNHEY and CDR2 SMNVEV (reference sequence). CDR3 size: 15 residues. V shed 5 bases, J shed 4 bases, and the junction held 8 bases outside the gene matches.

The rearrangement uses TRBV5-1 and TRBJ2-1; 11 bases map to TRBD1. This CDR3 region has 15 residues. J lost 5 bases, V lost 2 bases, and 3 bases had no gene match. The germline CDR1 and CDR2 sequences are SGHRS and YFSETQ. Here the CDR3 reads CASSFKGQGDNEQFF. As DNA, the CDR3 is TGCGCCAGCAGCTTTAAGGGACAGGGGGACAATGAGCAGTTCTTC.

The chain combines TRBV6-4 with TRBJ2-3, with D unclear. CDR1 is MRHNA, CDR2 SNTAGT, per germline. V was shortened by 5 bases and J by 3 bases, with 9 bases between the two germline ends. The CDR3 extends over 13 amino acids. CDR3 sequence reads: CASSTTTTDTQYF. The CDR3 DNA reads TGTGCCAGCAGTACTACTACGACAGATACGCAGTATTTT.

This chain uses TRBV5-4 with TRBJ1-4; 8 bases match TRBD1. V trimming: 2 bases; J trimming: 8 bases; junction bases outside the gene matches: 8. The CDR3 loop spans 15 amino acids. CDR1 and CDR2 from the germline V gene are SGHNT and YYREEE (reference sequence). The CDR3 region is CASSFGQGTREKLFF. The CDR3 DNA reads TGTGCCAGCAGCTTTGGACAGGGAACAAGGGAAAAACTGTTTTTT.

The V gene is TRBV29-1, the J gene TRBJ2-1, with 9 bases lining up with TRBD2. CDR1 is SQVTM, CDR2 ANQGSEA, per germline. Unmatched junction bases numbered 12, after V lost 7 bases and J lost 8 bases. CDR3 length equals 14 residues. The CDR3: CSASVAGGGDEQFF. CDR3 bases: TGCAGCGCCTCAGTGGCGGGAGGGGGGGATGAGCAGTTCTTC.

The J gene is TRBJ2-3, the V gene TRBV7-9; TRBD2 is a possible D gene (5 bases). V dropped 1 base and J dropped 4 bases, with 15 bases sitting between them. The CDR3 totals 16 residues. CDR1 and CDR2 (germline): SEHNR, FQNEAQ (reference sequence). In DNA form, the CDR3 reads TGTGCCAGCAGCTTAGGGCCGGCACTAGTGGCAGATACGCAGTATTTT. This gives the protein CASSLGPALVADTQYF.

This rearrangement joins TRBV9 to TRBJ2-1; no clear D. The CDR3 runs to 13 residues. V was clipped by 3 bases and J by 4 bases, with 8 bases between them. Per the germline V gene, CDR1 is SGDLS and CDR2 is YYNGEE. The CDR3 region is CASSALLYNEQFF. CDR3 in DNA: TGTGCCAGCAGCGCCCTGCTATACAATGAGCAGTTCTTC.